This T cell receptor beta chain is from a study of T cell responses to AZD1222 COVID-19 vaccine. Study-level points and caveats: Repertoire sampling was restricted to post-peak T cell response timepoints. Spike-wide coverage was observed for vaccine-associated CD4 TCRs, with dominant responses at 160-218 and 743-854.

TCRdb keeps only in-frame clones here, not all; method: immunoSEQ multiplex PCR. The sample has some 110,000 clones; about nine tenths are singletons. A remark on this clone: Its target is unknown.

V was pared by 3 bases and J by 3 bases, with 4 bases of the junction left unmatched. This CDR3 spans 14 amino acids. CDR1 and CDR2 (germline): SGDLS, YYNGEE. This TCR came from an adult in good health. The sample in question was peripheral blood, obtained on day 0 of AZD1222 vaccination. This sequence joins TRBV9 and TRBJ2-3; 7 bases align to TRBD2. CDR3 residues: CASSEGGRTDTQYF. As DNA, the CDR3 is TGTGCCAGCAGCGAGGGCGGGAGAACAGATACGCAGTATTTT.